The rows below give T cell receptor beta chains drawn from one sample of a study of cytomegalovirus exposure and HLA in healthy donors. Assay used: immunoSEQ multiplex PCR; TCRdb lists only in-frame clones, some missing. The top ten clones hold over 5% of a sample with tens of thousands of clones, roughly 86% of them seen once. Material: PBMCs. These receptors came from a woman younger than 35 in good health and CMV-seropositive. CDR3s include the opening cysteine and the closing phenylalanine or tryptophan. The order of the fields is V gene, J gene, D gene, clone size, CDR3 DNA, CDR3 protein. A D gene is named only where the DNA matches it firmly. Clone size is stated in some rows and not others, as once, few, many or a class when expanded.

V: TRBV2; J: TRBJ1-1; D: NA; size: once; DNA: TGTGCCAGCAGAGTTCGACAGGCAGGAGATGAAGCTTTCTTT; CDR3: CASRVRQAGDEAFF
V: TRBV6-5; J: TRBJ1-1; D: TRBD1; size: NA; DNA: TGTGCCAGCAGAGACAGGGGCCGCCGGACTGAAGCTTTCTTT; CDR3: CASRDRGRRTEAFF
V: TRBV2; J: TRBJ1-6; D: TRBD1; size: NA; DNA: TGTGCCAGCAGTGGAGAGGGACAGGGAGATTCACCCCTCCACTTT; CDR3: CASSGEGQGDSPLHF
V: TRBV5-1; J: TRBJ2-7; D: TRBD1; size: NA; DNA: TGCGCCAGCGAAAAGACAGGGGGAACCTACGAGCAGTACTTC; CDR3: CASEKTGGTYEQYF
V: TRBV5-1; J: TRBJ2-6; D: NA; size: NA; DNA: TGCGCCAGCAGCCGCAGCTCTGGGGCCAACGTCCTGACTTTC; CDR3: CASSRSSGANVLTF
V: TRBV19; J: TRBJ2-3; D: NA; size: NA; DNA: TGTGCCAGTCGTTCATGGGGCCGAGACACAGATACGCAGTATTTT; CDR3: CASRSWGRDTDTQYF
V: TRBV6-5; J: TRBJ1-4; D: NA; size: NA; DNA: TGTGCCAGCAGTTACTCTTGGACCGCGGGGATTGAAAAACTGTTTTTT; CDR3: CASSYSWTAGIEKLFF
V: TRBV29-1; J: TRBJ1-1; D: TRBD1; size: NA; DNA: TGCAGCGTCCGGGGGACAGGGGGTTGGACTGAAGCTTTCTTT; CDR3: CSVRGTGGWTEAFF
V: TRBV6-1; J: TRBJ1-5; D: NA; size: NA; DNA: TGTGCCAGCAGTGAACAGGGGCCCAACCCTTATCAGCCCCAGCATTTT; CDR3: CASSEQGPNPYQPQHF
V: TRBV6-6; J: TRBJ2-5; D: NA; size: NA; DNA: TGTGCCAGCAAAGGTGGACTAGAGACCCAGTACTTC; CDR3: CASKGGLETQYF
V: TRBV5-4; J: TRBJ2-5; D: NA; size: NA; DNA: TGTGCCAGCAGCTTGGAACAGGGTCAGGGGGAGACCCAGTACTTC; CDR3: CASSLEQGQGETQYF
V: TRBV6-5; J: TRBJ2-5; D: NA; size: once; DNA: TGTGCCAGCAGTAGCTCTAGCAGGGGCGAAGAGACCCAGTACTTC; CDR3: CASSSSSRGEETQYF
V: TRBV27; J: TRBJ2-5; D: NA; size: NA; DNA: TGTGCCAGTAAAAGGGGGGGGCTCTTTCAAGAGACCCAGTACTTC; CDR3: CASKRGGLFQETQYF
V: TRBV5-1; J: TRBJ2-1; D: NA; size: NA; DNA: TGCGCCAGCAGCTTGCTGTTGAGCGGGCACAATGAGCAGTTCTTC; CDR3: CASSLLLSGHNEQFF
V: TRBV27; J: TRBJ2-7; D: TRBD2; size: NA; DNA: TGTGCCAGCAGTTTTCGCGGGGGGGGCTCCTACGAGCAGTACTTC; CDR3: CASSFRGGGSYEQYF
V: TRBV7-6; J: TRBJ1-5; D: NA; size: once; DNA: TGTGCCAGCAGCCCCAGAGCAGGTAGCAATCAGCCCCAGCATTTT; CDR3: CASSPRAGSNQPQHF
V: TRBV5-1; J: TRBJ2-1; D: TRBD2; size: once; DNA: TGCGCCAGCAGCCGACTAGCGGGGTTCGGAAATGAGCAGTTCTTC; CDR3: CASSRLAGFGNEQFF
V: TRBV13; J: TRBJ1-1; D: NA; size: NA; DNA: TGTGCCAGCAGCTTAGGCGGTGGGAGGAACACTGAAGCTTTCTTT; CDR3: CASSLGGGRNTEAFF
V: TRBV29-1; J: TRBJ2-7; D: TRBD2; size: NA; DNA: TGCAGCGTTGCTTGGCGGGGGGACTTCTACGAGCAGTACTTC; CDR3: CSVAWRGDFYEQYF
V: TRBV5-6; J: TRBJ2-1; D: TRBD2; size: NA; DNA: TGTGCCAGCAGCTCGCCGGGACTAGCGGGATACAATGAGCAGTTCTTC; CDR3: CASSSPGLAGYNEQFF